Listed below are T cell receptor beta chains from one sample, sequenced in a study of identical twins. TCRdb itself ran the 5' RACE reads through MiXCR, one entry per CDR3 protein. This sample has over 200,000 distinct CDR3 sequences, with about 10% found just once. The sequenced sample consisted of memory T cells sorted from blood. The receptor set was obtained from a man aged 50 to 60 in good health. Both conserved end residues are part of each CDR3. Each record gives: CDR3 DNA, CDR3 protein, clone size, J gene, D gene, V gene. The D gene is left open where the match is weak. A clone size is listed for some rows: how often the clone was seen (once, few, many), or a class if it is expanded.

TGCGCCAGCAGCTCGGAACCGGGACAGAGGACTAGCGGATTCGCCTACAATGAGCAGTTCTTC | CASSSEPGQRTSGFAYNEQFF | many | TRBJ2-1 | TRBD2 | TRBV5-1
TGTGCCAGCAGCGAACTAGCGGGACTTCAAGAGACCCAGTACTTC | CASSELAGLQETQYF | many | TRBJ2-5 | TRBD2 | TRBV6-1
TGCAGCGTCGCGCGACTAGGCCAAGAGACCCAGTACTTC | CSVARLGQETQYF | many | TRBJ2-5 | - | TRBV29-1
TGCAGCGTTGCTTGGGGGTTTTCTGACTACGAGCAGTACTTC | CSVAWGFSDYEQYF | - | TRBJ2-7 | - | TRBV29-1
TGTGCCAGCAGCGCCACCGGGACAGGGGGATTCTCCTATAATTCACCCCTCCACTTT | CASSATGTGGFSYNSPLHF | few | TRBJ1-6 | TRBD1 | TRBV11-2
TGTGCCAGCAGTTTACTCGGACTAAAAAACATTCAGTACTTC | CASSLLGLKNIQYF | - | TRBJ2-4 | - | TRBV28
TGTGCCACCAGTGCCCAGGGTGGGGGCAATGAGCAGTTCTTC | CATSAQGGGNEQFF | many | TRBJ2-1 | - | TRBV24-1
TGTGCCAGCAGCGGGACTAGCGGGAGTCGGACCGGGGAGCTGTTTTTT | CASSGTSGSRTGELFF | - | TRBJ2-2 | TRBD2 | TRBV28
TGTGCCAGCAGCTTAGTGTTGACAGGGACTAACTATGGCTACACCTTC | CASSLVLTGTNYGYTF | many | TRBJ1-2 | TRBD1 | TRBV7-9
TGCAGTGCTACCGACAGGGAAACCACAGATACGCAGTATTTT | CSATDRETTDTQYF | many | TRBJ2-3 | TRBD1 | TRBV20-1
TGTGCCAGCGTTTCCTCCAGCAAATTCACAGATACGCAGTATTTT | CASVSSSKFTDTQYF | - | TRBJ2-3 | - | TRBV28
TGTGCCAGCTGCTTAGAAGGGACAGGGGAAGAGACCCAGTACTTC | CASCLEGTGEETQYF | - | TRBJ2-5 | TRBD1 | TRBV7-8
TGCGCCAGCAGTGAGTCGATGGTAGCCCACGAGCAGTACTTC | CASSESMVAHEQYF | few | TRBJ2-7 | - | TRBV10-1
TGTGCCAGCCTCGGGACTAGAAGCCCCGGGGAGCTGTTTTTT | CASLGTRSPGELFF | few | TRBJ2-2 | TRBD2 | TRBV28
TGTGCCAGCAGTTTTTCTTCTAGGGACTCGGCACTCTACGAGCAGTACTTC | CASSFSSRDSALYEQYF | - | TRBJ2-7 | - | TRBV28
TGTGCCAGCAGTGAAATGGCTAGCGGGAGCACAGATACGCAGTATTTT | CASSEMASGSTDTQYF | few | TRBJ2-3 | TRBD2 | TRBV2
TGTGCCAGCAGTGAAGCGGGTGGGGGTCTCATCTCTGGGGCCAACGTCCTGACTTTC | CASSEAGGGLISGANVLTF | - | TRBJ2-6 | - | TRBV2
TGCAGTGCTAGGGGTCGGGGCCAGAGACCCTACGAGCAGTACTTC | CSARGRGQRPYEQYF | few | TRBJ2-7 | - | TRBV20-1
TGTGCCAGCAGCTTAGCGTGGGGTAGACAGGGGAAAGATACGCAGTATTTT | CASSLAWGRQGKDTQYF | many | TRBJ2-3 | TRBD1 | TRBV7-8
TGTGCCAGCAGTCTCCGCAGGGGGCGTGAGACCCAGTACTTC | CASSLRRGRETQYF | many | TRBJ2-5 | TRBD1 | TRBV6-2/TRBV6-3